This T cell receptor (beta chain) originates from a study of shared clonotypes between healthy human individuals. TCRdb keeps only in-frame clones here, not all; method: immunoSEQ multiplex PCR. Here the sample spans 550,000 to 600,000 clones, around 77% being singletons. This CDR3 is built from 13 residues. V trimming: 7 bases; J trimming: 1 base; junction bases outside the gene matches: 2. CDR1 and CDR2 from the germline V gene are SGHRS and YFSETQ. The chain combines TRBV5-1 with TRBJ2-3; 8 bases agree with TRBD1. This receptor was taken from a woman aged 40 to 50 in good health. Some clones in this sample may be carry-over from other donors' samples. The specimen was PBMCs. This chain's CDR3 is CASSGQGTDTQYF. DNA for the CDR3: TGCGCCAGCTCGGGACAGGGCACAGATACGCAGTATTTT.